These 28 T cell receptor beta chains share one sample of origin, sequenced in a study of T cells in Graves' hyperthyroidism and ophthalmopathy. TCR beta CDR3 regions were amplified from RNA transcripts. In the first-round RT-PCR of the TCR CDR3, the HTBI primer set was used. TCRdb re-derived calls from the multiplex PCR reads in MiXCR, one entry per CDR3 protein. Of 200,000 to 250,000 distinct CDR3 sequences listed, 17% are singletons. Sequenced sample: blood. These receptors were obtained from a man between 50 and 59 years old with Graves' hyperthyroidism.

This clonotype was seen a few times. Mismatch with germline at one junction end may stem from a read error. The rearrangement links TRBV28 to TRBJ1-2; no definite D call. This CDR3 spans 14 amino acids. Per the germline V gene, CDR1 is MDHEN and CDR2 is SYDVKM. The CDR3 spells CAGSVGGGNYGYTF. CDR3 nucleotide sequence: TGTGCCGGCAGTGTGGGTGGAGGCAACTATGGCTACACCTTC.

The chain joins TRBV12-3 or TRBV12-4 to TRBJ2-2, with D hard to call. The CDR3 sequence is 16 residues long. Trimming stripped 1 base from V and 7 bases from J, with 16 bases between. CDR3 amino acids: CASSLDRTALGGELFF. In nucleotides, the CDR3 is TGTGCCAGCAGTTTAGATCGCACCGCCCTAGGCGGGGAGCTGTTTTTT.

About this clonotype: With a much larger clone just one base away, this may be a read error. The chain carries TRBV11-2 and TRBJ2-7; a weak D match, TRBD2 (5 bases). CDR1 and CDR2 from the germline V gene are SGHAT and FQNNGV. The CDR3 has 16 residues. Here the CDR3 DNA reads TGTGCCAACAGCTTAGATACGGCAGCGGTTGTCCACGAGCAGTACTTC. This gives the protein CANSLDTAAVVHEQYF.

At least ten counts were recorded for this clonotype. CDR3 nucleotide sequence: TGCGCCAGCAGCTCCTACACGAACACCGGGGAGCTGTTTTTT. Translation: CASSSYTNTGELFF. The rearrangement links TRBV5-1 to TRBJ2-2, with D uncertain. CDR1 is SGHRS, CDR2 YFSETQ, per germline. This CDR3 comprises 14 residues. Trimming left V 3 bases short and J 0 bases short, with 6 bases between. Using reference TRBV5-1 and TRBJ2-2 for the parts outside the CDR3, the full variable domain is KAGVTQTPRYLIKTRGQQVTLSCSPISGHRSVSWYQQTPGQGLQFLFEYFSETQRNKGNFPGRFSGRQFSNSRSEMNVSTLELGDSALYLCASSSYTNTGELFFGEGSRLTVL.

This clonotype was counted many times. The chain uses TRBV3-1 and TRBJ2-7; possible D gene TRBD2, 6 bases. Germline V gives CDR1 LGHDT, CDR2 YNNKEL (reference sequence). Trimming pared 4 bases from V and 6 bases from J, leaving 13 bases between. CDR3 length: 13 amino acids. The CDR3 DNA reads TGTGCCAGCAGCCTTACGGGGGTGGGCGAGCAGTACTTC. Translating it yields CASSLTGVGEQYF.

CDR3 loop: CASGLDRFPYEQYF. CDR3 bases: TGTGCCAGCGGCTTAGACAGGTTCCCCTACGAGCAGTACTTC. The rearrangement uses TRBV2 and TRBJ2-7; D possibly corresponds to TRBD1 (6 bases). The germline V gene encodes CDR1 SNHLY and CDR2 FYNNEI. The CDR3 contains 14 residues. V was cut by 8 bases and J by 2 bases, with 16 bases left in between.

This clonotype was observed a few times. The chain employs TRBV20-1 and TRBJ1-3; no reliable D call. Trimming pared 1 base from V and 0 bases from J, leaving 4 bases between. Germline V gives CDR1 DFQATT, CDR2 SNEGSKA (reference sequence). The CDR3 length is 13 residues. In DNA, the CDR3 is TGCAGTGCTAGAGCTTACTCTGGAAACACCATATATTTT. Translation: CSARAYSGNTIYF.

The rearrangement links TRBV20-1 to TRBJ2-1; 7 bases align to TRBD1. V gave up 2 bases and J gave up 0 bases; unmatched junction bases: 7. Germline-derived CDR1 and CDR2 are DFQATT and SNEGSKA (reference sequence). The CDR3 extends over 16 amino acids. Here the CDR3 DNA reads TGCAGTGCTAGAAGTGTGGGACAGAGCTCCTACAATGAGCAGTTCTTC. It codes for CSARSVGQSSYNEQFF.

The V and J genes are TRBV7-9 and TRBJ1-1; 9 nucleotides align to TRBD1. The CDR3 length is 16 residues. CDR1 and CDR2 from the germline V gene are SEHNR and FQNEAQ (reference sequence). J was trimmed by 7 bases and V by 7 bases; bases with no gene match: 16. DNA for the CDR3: TGTGCCAGCATCCCGGACAGGGGCCACCCCCGTCTTGAAGCTTTCTTT. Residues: CASIPDRGHPRLEAFF.

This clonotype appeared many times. CDR3 sequence reads: CASSENNLGVGYEQYF. DNA for the CDR3: TGTGCCAGCAGCGAGAACAACCTTGGGGTCGGCTACGAGCAGTACTTC. V gene TRBV3-1 combines with J gene TRBJ2-7, with D hard to call. V shed 5 bases and J shed 3 bases, with 20 bases lying between them. The germline V gene encodes CDR1 LGHDT and CDR2 YNNKEL (reference sequence). The CDR3 has 16 residues.

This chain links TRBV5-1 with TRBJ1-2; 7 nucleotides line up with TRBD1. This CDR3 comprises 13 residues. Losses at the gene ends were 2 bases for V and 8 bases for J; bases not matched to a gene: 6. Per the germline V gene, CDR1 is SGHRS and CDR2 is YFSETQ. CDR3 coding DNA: TGCGCCAGCAGCTTAAATCCACAGGGGGGCTACACCTTC. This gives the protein CASSLNPQGGYTF.

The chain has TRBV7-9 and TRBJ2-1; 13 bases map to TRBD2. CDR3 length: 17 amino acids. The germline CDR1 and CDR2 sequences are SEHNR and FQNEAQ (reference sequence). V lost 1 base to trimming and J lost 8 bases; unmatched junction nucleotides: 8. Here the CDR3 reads CASSLVGGLAGEYEQFF. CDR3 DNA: TGTGCCAGCAGCTTAGTCGGAGGACTAGCGGGAGAGTATGAGCAGTTCTTC.

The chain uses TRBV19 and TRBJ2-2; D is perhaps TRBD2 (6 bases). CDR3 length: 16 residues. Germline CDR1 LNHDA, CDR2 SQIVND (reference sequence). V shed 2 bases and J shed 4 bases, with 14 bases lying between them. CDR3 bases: TGTGCCAGTAGTATAACTTCCGGGAGCGCCACCGGGGAGCTGTTTTTT. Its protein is CASSITSGSATGELFF. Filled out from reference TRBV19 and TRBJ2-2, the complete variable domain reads DGGITQSPKYLFRKEGQNVTLSCEQNLNHDAMYWYRQDPGQGLRLIYYSQIVNDFQKGDIAEGYSVSREKKESFPLTVTSAQKNPTAFYLCASSITSGSATGELFFGEGSRLTVL.

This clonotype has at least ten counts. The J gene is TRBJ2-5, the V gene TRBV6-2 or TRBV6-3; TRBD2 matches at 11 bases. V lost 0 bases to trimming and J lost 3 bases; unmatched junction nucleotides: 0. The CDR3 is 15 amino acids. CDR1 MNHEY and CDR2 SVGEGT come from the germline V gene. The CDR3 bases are TGTGCCAGCAGTTACTCGGGACTAGCGGAAGAGACCCAGTACTTC. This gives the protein CASSYSGLAEETQYF.

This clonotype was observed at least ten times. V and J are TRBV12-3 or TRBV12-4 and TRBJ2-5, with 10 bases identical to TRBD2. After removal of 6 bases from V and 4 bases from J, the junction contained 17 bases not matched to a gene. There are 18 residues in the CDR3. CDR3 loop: CASRYPGASGSRSETQYF. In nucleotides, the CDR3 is TGTGCCAGCAGGTATCCAGGGGCTAGCGGGAGTAGGTCAGAGACCCAGTACTTC.

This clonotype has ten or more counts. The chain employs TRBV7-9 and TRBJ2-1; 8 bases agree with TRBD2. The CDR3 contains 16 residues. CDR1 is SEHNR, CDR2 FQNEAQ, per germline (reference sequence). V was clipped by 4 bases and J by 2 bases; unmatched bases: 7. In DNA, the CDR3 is TGTGCCAGCAGCTCGGCCGCGGGAGGTACCTACAATGAGCAGTTCTTC. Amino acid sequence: CASSSAAGGTYNEQFF.

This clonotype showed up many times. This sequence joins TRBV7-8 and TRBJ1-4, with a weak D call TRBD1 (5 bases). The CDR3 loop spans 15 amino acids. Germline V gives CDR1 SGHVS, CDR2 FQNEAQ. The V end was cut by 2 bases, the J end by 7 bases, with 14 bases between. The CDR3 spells CASSLRRDSFEKLFF. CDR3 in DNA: TGTGCCAGCAGCTTACGACGGGACTCTTTTGAAAAACTGTTTTTT. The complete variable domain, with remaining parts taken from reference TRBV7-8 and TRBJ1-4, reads GAGVSQSPRYKVAKRGQDVALRCDPISGHVSLFWYQQALGQGPEFLTYFQNEAQLDKSGLPSDRFFAERPEGSVSTLKIQRTQQEDSAVYLCASSLRRDSFEKLFFGSGTQLSVL.

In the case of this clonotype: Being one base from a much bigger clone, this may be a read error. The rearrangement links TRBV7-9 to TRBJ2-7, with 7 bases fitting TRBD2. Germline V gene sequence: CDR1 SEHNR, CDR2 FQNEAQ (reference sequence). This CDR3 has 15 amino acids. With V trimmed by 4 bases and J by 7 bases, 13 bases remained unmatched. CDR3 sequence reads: CASSSGGSWWDEQYF. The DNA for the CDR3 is TGTGCCAGCAGCTCCGGCGGGAGCTGGTGGGATGAGCAGTACTTC.

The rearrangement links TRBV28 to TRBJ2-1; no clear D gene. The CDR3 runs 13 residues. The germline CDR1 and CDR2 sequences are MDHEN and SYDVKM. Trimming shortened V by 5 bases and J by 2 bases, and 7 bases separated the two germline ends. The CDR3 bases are TGTGCCAGCAGTAGCGCGGCCTACAATGAGCAGTTCTTC. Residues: CASSSAAYNEQFF.

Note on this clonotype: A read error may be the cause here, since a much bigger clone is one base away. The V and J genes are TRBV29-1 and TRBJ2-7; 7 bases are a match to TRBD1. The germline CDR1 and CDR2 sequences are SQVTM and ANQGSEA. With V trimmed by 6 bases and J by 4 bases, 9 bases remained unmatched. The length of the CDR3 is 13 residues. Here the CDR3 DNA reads TGCAGCGTGACAGGGTTATCTCTTTACGAGCAGTACTTC. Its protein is CSVTGLSLYEQYF.

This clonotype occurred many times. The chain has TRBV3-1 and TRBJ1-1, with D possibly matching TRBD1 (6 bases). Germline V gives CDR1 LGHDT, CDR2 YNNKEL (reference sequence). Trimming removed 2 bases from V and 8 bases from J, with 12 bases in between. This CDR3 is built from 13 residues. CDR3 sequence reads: CASSQKGGWEAFF. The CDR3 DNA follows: TGTGCCAGCAGCCAAAAGGGGGGTTGGGAAGCTTTCTTT.

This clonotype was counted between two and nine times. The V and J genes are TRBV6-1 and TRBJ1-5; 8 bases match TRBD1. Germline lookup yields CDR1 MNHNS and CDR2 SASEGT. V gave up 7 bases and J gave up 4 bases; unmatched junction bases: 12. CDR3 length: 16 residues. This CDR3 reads CASNPARGLGNQPQHF. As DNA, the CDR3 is TGTGCCAGCAATCCCGCCAGGGGGCTTGGGAATCAGCCCCAGCATTTT.

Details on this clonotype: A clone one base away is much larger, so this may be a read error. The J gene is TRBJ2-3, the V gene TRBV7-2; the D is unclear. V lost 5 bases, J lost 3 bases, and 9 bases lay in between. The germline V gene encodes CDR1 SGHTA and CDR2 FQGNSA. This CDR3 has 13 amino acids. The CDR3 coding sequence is TGTGCCAGCAGCGAACAGAGGACAGATACGCAGTATTTT. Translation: CASSEQRTDTQYF.

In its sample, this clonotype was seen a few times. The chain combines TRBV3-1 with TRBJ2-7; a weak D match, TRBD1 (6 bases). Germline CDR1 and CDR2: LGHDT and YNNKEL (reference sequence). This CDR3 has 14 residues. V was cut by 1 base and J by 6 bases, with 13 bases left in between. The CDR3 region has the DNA TGTGCCAGCAGCCAAGTACAGGGAGCGTTCGAGCAGTACTTC. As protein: CASSQVQGAFEQYF.

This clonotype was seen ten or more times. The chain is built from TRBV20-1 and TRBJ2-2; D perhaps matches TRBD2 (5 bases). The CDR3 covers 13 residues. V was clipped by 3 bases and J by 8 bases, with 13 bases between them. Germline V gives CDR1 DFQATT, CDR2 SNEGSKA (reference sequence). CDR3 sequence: CSASGLAKGELFF. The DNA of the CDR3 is TGCAGTGCTAGTGGCCTAGCTAAAGGGGAGCTGTTTTTT.

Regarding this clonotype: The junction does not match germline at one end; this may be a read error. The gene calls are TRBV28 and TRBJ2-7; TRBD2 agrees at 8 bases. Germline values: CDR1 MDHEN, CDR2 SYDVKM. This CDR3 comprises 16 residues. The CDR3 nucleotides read TGTGCCAGCATTTTATACGGGGGGGTGAATATTTACGAGCAGTACTTC. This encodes CASILYGGVNIYEQYF.

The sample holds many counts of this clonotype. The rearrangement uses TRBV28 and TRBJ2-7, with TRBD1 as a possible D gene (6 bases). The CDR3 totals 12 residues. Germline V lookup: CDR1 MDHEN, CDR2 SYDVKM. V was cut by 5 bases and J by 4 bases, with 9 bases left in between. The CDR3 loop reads CASSGTLYEQYF. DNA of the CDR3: TGTGCCAGCAGTGGGACATTATACGAGCAGTACTTC.

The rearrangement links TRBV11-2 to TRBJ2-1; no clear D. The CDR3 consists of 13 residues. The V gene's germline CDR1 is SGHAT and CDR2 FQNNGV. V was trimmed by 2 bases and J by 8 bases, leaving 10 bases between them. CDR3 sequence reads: CASSLRSRDEQFF. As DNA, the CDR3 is TGTGCCAGCAGCTTACGTAGTCGGGATGAGCAGTTCTTC.